The clone carrying this T cell receptor beta chain showed up just once. Antigen specificity is unknown. The data belong to a study of cytomegalovirus exposure and HLA in healthy donors. Overall study findings and caveats: Analysis was performed later, and it showed HLA-associated TCR beta chains to be more clonally expanded than equally common others. Later genetic work tied a missense DCLRE1C variant to beta-chain V and J trimming. Later analysis suggested most CMV-associated TCR beta chains were HLA-restricted. TCR beta chains numbering 164 were designated cytomegalovirus-associated.

PCR amplification relied on 60 Vbeta primers (plus 13 Jbeta primers). Generated by immunoSEQ multiplex PCR, the TCRdb table keeps only in-frame clones and is missing some. The sample has under 150,000 clones; less than 65% are singletons. This clonotype was obtained from a man between 35 and 55 years old in good health and CMV-seropositive. The sequenced sample was PBMCs.

CDR3 in amino acids: CASSQASDRANEQFF. Written as DNA, the CDR3 is TGCGCCAGCAGCCAAGCGTCGGACAGGGCCAATGAGCAGTTCTTC. This chain connects TRBV4-3 to TRBJ2-1, with 8 bases that match TRBD1. The CDR3 sequence is 15 residues long. From germline, CDR1 is LGHNA and CDR2 YSLEER. V lost 1 base and J lost 6; bases outside the gene matches: 5.